A selection of T cell receptor beta chains follows, all from one sample in a study of blood T cell repertoires in COVID-19. The repertoire was sequenced with immunoSEQ multiplex PCR; TCRdb's copy has only in-frame clones and lacks some. The sample lists tens of thousands of clones, around 89% occurring once. Material for sequencing was peripheral blood. The source of these receptors is a man in his 60s with acute or convalescent COVID-19. CDR3s include the opening cysteine and the closing phenylalanine or tryptophan. The order of the fields is clone size, CDR3 length, J gene, V gene, D gene, CDR3 DNA, CDR3 protein. The D gene is left open where the match is weak. The size entry is marked missing in some rows and otherwise reads once, few, many or a size class.

clone_size: few
cdr3_length: 15
j_call: TRBJ1-6
v_call: TRBV18
d_call: TRBD1
cdr3_nt: TGTGCCAGCTCACCACCGGGACAGGGGTATTCACCCCTCCACTTT
cdr3_aa: CASSPPGQGYSPLHF

clone_size: NA
cdr3_length: 15
j_call: TRBJ1-5
v_call: TRBV2
d_call: TRBD1
cdr3_nt: TGTGCCAGCAGTGATGGGACAGGGAAGGATCAGCCCCAGCATTTT
cdr3_aa: CASSDGTGKDQPQHF

clone_size: NA
cdr3_length: 12
j_call: TRBJ2-7
v_call: TRBV3-1/TRBV3-2
d_call: NA
cdr3_nt: TGTGCCAGCAGCCAACGGACAGACGAGCAGTACTTC
cdr3_aa: CASSQRTDEQYF

clone_size: NA
cdr3_length: 15
j_call: TRBJ1-2
v_call: TRBV7-9
d_call: NA
cdr3_nt: TGTGCCAGCAGCTTAGGGGGGAGGCAGGGCACTGGCTACACCTTC
cdr3_aa: CASSLGGRQGTGYTF

clone_size: NA
cdr3_length: 14
j_call: TRBJ1-5
v_call: TRBV6-2/TRBV6-3
d_call: NA
cdr3_nt: TGTGCCAGCAGTTACCGGCGGAACAATCAGCCCCAGCATTTT
cdr3_aa: CASSYRRNNQPQHF

clone_size: NA
cdr3_length: 15
j_call: TRBJ2-2
v_call: TRBV19
d_call: TRBD2
cdr3_nt: TGTGCCAGTAGTATGGGTAGCGGGAGTACCGGGGAGCTGTTTTTT
cdr3_aa: CASSMGSGSTGELFF

clone_size: NA
cdr3_length: 13
j_call: TRBJ2-7
v_call: TRBV12-3/TRBV12-4
d_call: NA
cdr3_nt: TGTGCCAGCAGCCCTAGGGGGGGTTCCGAGCAGTACTTC
cdr3_aa: CASSPRGGSEQYF

clone_size: NA
cdr3_length: 17
j_call: TRBJ1-1
v_call: TRBV21-1
d_call: NA
cdr3_nt: TGTGCCAGCAGCAAGCCGGGACAGACATACATGAACACTGAAGCTTTCTTT
cdr3_aa: CASSKPGQTYMNTEAFF

clone_size: NA
cdr3_length: 14
j_call: TRBJ2-7
v_call: TRBV18
d_call: TRBD2
cdr3_nt: TGTGCCAGCTCACCAGGGGGACTAGCGGACGAGCAGTACTTC
cdr3_aa: CASSPGGLADEQYF

clone_size: NA
cdr3_length: 14
j_call: TRBJ2-2
v_call: TRBV6-5
d_call: TRBD1
cdr3_nt: TGTGCCAGCGCAGGACAGGGGGACACCGGGGAGCTGTTTTTT
cdr3_aa: CASAGQGDTGELFF

clone_size: NA
cdr3_length: 16
j_call: TRBJ1-5
v_call: TRBV5-6
d_call: NA
cdr3_nt: TGTGCCAGCAGCTTGGGGGAACTAGGCAGCAATCAGCCCCAGCATTTT
cdr3_aa: CASSLGELGSNQPQHF

clone_size: NA
cdr3_length: 17
j_call: TRBJ2-1
v_call: TRBV5-8
d_call: NA
cdr3_nt: TGTGCCAGCAGTATGGGCGGCAGGGGCTCTAGCAACAATGAGCAGTTCTTC
cdr3_aa: CASSMGGRGSSNNEQFF

clone_size: NA
cdr3_length: 14
j_call: TRBJ2-5
v_call: TRBV2
d_call: NA
cdr3_nt: TGTGCCAGCAAATTCCGAACGGACCAAGAGACCCAGTACTTC
cdr3_aa: CASKFRTDQETQYF

clone_size: NA
cdr3_length: 18
j_call: TRBJ2-1
v_call: TRBV28
d_call: TRBD2
cdr3_nt: TGTGCCAGCAGTTTAGGGGATAGCGGGAGGGGGACCCACAATGAGCAGTTCTTC
cdr3_aa: CASSLGDSGRGTHNEQFF

clone_size: NA
cdr3_length: 16
j_call: TRBJ2-1
v_call: TRBV14
d_call: TRBD1
cdr3_nt: TGTGCCAGCAGCCAAGAAACAGGGGTGTCCTACAATGAGCAGTTCTTC
cdr3_aa: CASSQETGVSYNEQFF

clone_size: NA
cdr3_length: 16
j_call: TRBJ2-1
v_call: TRBV5-4
d_call: TRBD2
cdr3_nt: TGTGCCAGCAGCCCCGGGACTAGCGGTTCCTACAATGAGCAGTTCTTC
cdr3_aa: CASSPGTSGSYNEQFF

clone_size: NA
cdr3_length: 16
j_call: TRBJ1-3
v_call: TRBV7-9
d_call: TRBD1
cdr3_nt: TGTGCCAGCAGCTTATTACGGACAGGGGCTGGAAACACCATATATTTT
cdr3_aa: CASSLLRTGAGNTIYF

clone_size: NA
cdr3_length: 13
j_call: TRBJ1-2
v_call: TRBV5-1
d_call: NA
cdr3_nt: TGCGCCAGCAGCTTGGTCAGTAACTATGGCTACACCTTC
cdr3_aa: CASSLVSNYGYTF

clone_size: NA
cdr3_length: 14
j_call: TRBJ2-7
v_call: TRBV6-1
d_call: TRBD1
cdr3_nt: TGTGCCAGCAGTGAACGGACAGGGGGCGACGAGCAGTACTTC
cdr3_aa: CASSERTGGDEQYF

clone_size: NA
cdr3_length: 15
j_call: TRBJ2-3
v_call: TRBV27
d_call: NA
cdr3_nt: TGTGCCAGCAGTTTTAACAGGGCTAGCACAGATACGCAGTATTTT
cdr3_aa: CASSFNRASTDTQYF